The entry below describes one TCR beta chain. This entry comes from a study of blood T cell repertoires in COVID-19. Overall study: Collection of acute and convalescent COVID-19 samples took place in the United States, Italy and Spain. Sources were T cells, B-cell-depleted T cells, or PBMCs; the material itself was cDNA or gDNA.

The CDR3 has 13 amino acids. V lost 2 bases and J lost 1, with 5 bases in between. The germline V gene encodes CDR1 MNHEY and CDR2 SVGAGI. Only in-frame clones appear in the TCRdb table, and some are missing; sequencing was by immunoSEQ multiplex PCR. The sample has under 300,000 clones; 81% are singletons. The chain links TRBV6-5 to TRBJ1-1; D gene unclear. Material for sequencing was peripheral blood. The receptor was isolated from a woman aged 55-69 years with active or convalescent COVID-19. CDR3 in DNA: TGTGCCAGCAGTTACAAAGCGAACACTGAAGCTTTCTTT. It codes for CASSYKANTEAFF.